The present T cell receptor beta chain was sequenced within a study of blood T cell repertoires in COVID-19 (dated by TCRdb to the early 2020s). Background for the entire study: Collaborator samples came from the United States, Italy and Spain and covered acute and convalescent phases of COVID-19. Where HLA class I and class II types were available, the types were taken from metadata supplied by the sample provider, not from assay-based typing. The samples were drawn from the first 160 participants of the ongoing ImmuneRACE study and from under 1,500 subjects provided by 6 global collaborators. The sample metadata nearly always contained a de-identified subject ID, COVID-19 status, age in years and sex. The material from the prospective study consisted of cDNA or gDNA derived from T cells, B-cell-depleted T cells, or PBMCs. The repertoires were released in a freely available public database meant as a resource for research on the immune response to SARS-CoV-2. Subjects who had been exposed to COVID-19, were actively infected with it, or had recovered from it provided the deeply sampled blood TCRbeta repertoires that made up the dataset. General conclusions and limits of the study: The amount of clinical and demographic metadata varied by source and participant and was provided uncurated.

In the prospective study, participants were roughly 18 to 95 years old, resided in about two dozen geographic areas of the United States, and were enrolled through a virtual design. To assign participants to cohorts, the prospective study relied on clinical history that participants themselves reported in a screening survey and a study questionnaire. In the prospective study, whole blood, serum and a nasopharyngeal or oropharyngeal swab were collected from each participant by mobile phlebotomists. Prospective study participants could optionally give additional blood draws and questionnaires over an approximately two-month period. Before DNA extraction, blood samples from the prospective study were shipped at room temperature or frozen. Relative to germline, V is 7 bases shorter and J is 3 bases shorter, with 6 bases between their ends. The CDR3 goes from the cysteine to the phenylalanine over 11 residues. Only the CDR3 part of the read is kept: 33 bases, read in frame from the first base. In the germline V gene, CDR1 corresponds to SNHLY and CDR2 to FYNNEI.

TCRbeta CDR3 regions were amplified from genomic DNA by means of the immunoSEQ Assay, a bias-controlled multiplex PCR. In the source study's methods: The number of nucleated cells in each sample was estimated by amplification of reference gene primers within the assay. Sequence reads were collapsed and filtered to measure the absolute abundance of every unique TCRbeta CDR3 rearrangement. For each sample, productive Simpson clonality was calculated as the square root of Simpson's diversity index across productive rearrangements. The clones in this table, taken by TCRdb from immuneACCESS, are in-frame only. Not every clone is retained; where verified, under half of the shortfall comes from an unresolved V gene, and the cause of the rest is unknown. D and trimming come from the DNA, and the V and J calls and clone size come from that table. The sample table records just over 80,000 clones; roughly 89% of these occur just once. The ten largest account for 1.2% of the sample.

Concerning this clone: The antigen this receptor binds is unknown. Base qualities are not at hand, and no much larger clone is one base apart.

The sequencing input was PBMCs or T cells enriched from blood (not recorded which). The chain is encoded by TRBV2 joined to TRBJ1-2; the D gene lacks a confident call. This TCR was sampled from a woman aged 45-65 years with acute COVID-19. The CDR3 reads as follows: CASMPDYGYTF. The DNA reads TGTGCCAGCATGCCGGACTATGGCTACACCTTC.